A single sample gave rise to the 26 T cell receptor beta chains below, sequenced in a study of T cell repertoires in cytomegalovirus infection. One entry per CDR3 protein, called by TCRdb with MiXCR from the reads. This sample yields approximately 730,000 distinct CDR3 sequences, of which around 29% are seen a single time; less than 15% belongs to the top ten. No cognate antigen is known for these TCRs. The source material was cultured CD8+ T cells from PBMCs, sampled from culture after CMV antigen stimulation. The receptors derive from a human donor in good health (CMV status not recorded). Some clones in this sample may be carry-over from other donors' samples.

Turning to this clonotype: This could be a read error, since a much larger clone is one nucleotide away. The chain is built from TRBV7-6 and TRBJ1-1, with D possibly matching TRBD1 (5 bases). This CDR3 contains 14 residues. Germline V gene sequence: CDR1 SGHVS, CDR2 FNYEAQ. Trimming stripped 5 bases from V and 12 bases from J, with 22 bases between. The CDR3 is CASSEGYFGGRTFF. As DNA, the CDR3 is TGTGCCAGCAGCGAAGGGTATTTTGGGGGTCGGACTTTCTTT.

This clonotype was found many times. The gene calls are TRBV7-9 and TRBJ2-7, with D perhaps matching TRBD2 (6 bases). Deletions cut 1 base from V and 0 bases from J, with 10 bases between. Germline-derived CDR1 and CDR2 are SEHNR and FQNEAQ (reference sequence). The CDR3 is 15 amino acids. CDR3 amino acids: CASSLVRGSSYEQYF. The CDR3 coding sequence is TGTGCCAGCAGCTTAGTTCGGGGGAGCTCCTACGAGCAGTACTTC. Drawing the rest from reference TRBV7-9 and TRBJ2-7, the complete variable domain is DTGVSQNPRHKITKRGQNVTFRCDPISEHNRLYWYRQTLGQGPEFLTYFQNEAQLEKSRLLSDRFSAERPKGSFSTLEIQRTEQGDSAMYLCASSLVRGSSYEQYFGPGTRLTVT.

This clonotype turned up a few times. The CDR3 DNA sequence: TGTGCCAGCAGTCCGAGCGGGGGGGCTCTAACCTACGAGCAGTACTTC. This encodes CASSPSGGALTYEQYF. V gene TRBV27 combines with J gene TRBJ2-7; 10 nucleotides align to TRBD2. Germline-derived CDR1 and CDR2 are MNHEY and SMNVEV (reference sequence). CDR3 size: 16 residues. J gave up 2 bases and V 5 bases, and 9 bases lay outside the gene matches.

The chain carries TRBV5-6 and TRBJ2-1, with 12 bases lining up with TRBD1. Germline V gives CDR1 SGHDT, CDR2 YYEEEE. J gave up 6 bases and V 4 bases, and 8 bases lay outside the gene matches. The CDR3 runs to 16 residues. The CDR3 DNA sequence: TGTGCCAGCAGCAGGCGTCCGGGACAGGGGGCCAATGAGCAGTTCTTC. The encoded protein is CASSRRPGQGANEQFF.

This chain's CDR3 is CASSYGPPGTGGYNQPQHF. The CDR3 DNA sequence: TGTGCCAGCAGTTACGGTCCTCCGGGGACAGGGGGCTACAATCAGCCCCAGCATTTT. The chain is built from TRBV6-2 or TRBV6-3 and TRBJ1-5; TRBD1 matches 12 bases. There are 19 residues in the CDR3. Germline values: CDR1 MNHEY, CDR2 SVGEGT. With V trimmed by 2 bases and J by 3 bases, 11 bases remained unmatched.

The chain combines TRBV6-2 or TRBV6-3 with TRBJ1-6; no clear D gene. Trimming cost V 2 bases and J 0 bases, with 8 bases left between them. The germline gives CDR1 MNHEY, CDR2 SVGEGT. CDR3 length: 16 residues. The CDR3 DNA follows: TGTGCCAGCAGTTACGGCCTAAGCTCCTATAATTCACCCCTCCACTTT. It specifies CASSYGLSSYNSPLHF.

The genes are TRBV4-1 and TRBJ2-5; 10 bases agree with TRBD2. CDR1 and CDR2 (germline): MGHRA, YSYEKL. CDR3 length: 16 residues. With 2 bases clipped from V and 3 bases from J, the junction kept 6 bases outside the gene matches. Here the CDR3 DNA reads TGCGCCAGCAGCCAAACTAGCGGGGAAGGGAAAGAGACCCAGTACTTC. Translating it yields CASSQTSGEGKETQYF.

The chain combines TRBV4-1 with TRBJ1-5; D is ambiguous. The length of the CDR3 is 14 residues. Germline V gene lookup returns CDR1 MGHRA and CDR2 YSYEKL. V dropped 2 bases and J dropped 3 bases, with 8 bases sitting between them. The CDR3 nucleotides read TGCGCCAGCAGCCAACCGGGTTTCAATCAGCCCCAGCATTTT. Translation: CASSQPGFNQPQHF.

V and J are TRBV15 and TRBJ2-1; 11 bases are a match to TRBD1. The trim removed 2 bases at V and 8 bases at J, leaving 5 bases unmatched. The CDR3 totals 15 residues. In germline, CDR1 is LNHNV, CDR2 YYDKDF (reference sequence). The CDR3 loop is CATSRQGQGEYEQFF. The CDR3 DNA reads TGTGCCACCAGCAGACAGGGACAGGGGGAATATGAGCAGTTCTTC.

This rearrangement joins TRBV7-8 to TRBJ1-2; no clear D. Germline values: CDR1 SGHVS, CDR2 FQNEAQ. The CDR3 length is 14 residues. V lost 2 bases to trimming and J lost 3 bases, with 10 bases between them. CDR3 in DNA: TGTGCCAGCAGCTTAATAGATCTGCACTATGGCTACACCTTC. Translated, it gives CASSLIDLHYGYTF.

The chain uses TRBV4-1 and TRBJ1-5; weak D call: TRBD1 (6 bases). Between the trimmed V and J ends, which lost 4 bases and 8 bases, there was a span of 18 bases. The germline CDR1 and CDR2 sequences are MGHRA and YSYEKL. This CDR3 is built from 15 residues. For the CDR3, the DNA is TGCGCCAGCAGCCTGGGGGGCATGGCTCAGGAGCCCCAGCATTTT. This codes for CASSLGGMAQEPQHF.

This clonotype has at least ten counts. The chain links TRBV7-8 to TRBJ2-2; TRBD2 matches 15 bases. This CDR3 is 20 amino acids long. With V trimmed by 5 bases and J by 0 bases, 10 bases remained unmatched. Germline V gene sequence: CDR1 SGHVS, CDR2 FQNEAQ. Written as DNA, the CDR3 is TGTGCCAGCAGCGGTGGGACTAGCGGGGGGTTAGACCCGAACACCGGGGAGCTGTTTTTT. Translated, it gives CASSGGTSGGLDPNTGELFF.

V is TRBV18 and J is TRBJ1-1, with TRBD1 matching 10 bases. CDR1 is KGHSH and CDR2 is LQKENI in the germline V gene. The CDR3 consists of 18 residues. Trimming removed 3 bases from V and 1 base from J; junction bases left unmatched: 11. DNA for the CDR3: TGTGCCAGCTCACCTAATTCCCGGACAGGGGGGGGGAACACTGAAGCTTTCTTT. Its protein is CASSPNSRTGGGNTEAFF.

This clonotype has ten or more counts. V and J are TRBV7-9 and TRBJ2-7; D remains unclear. Trimming took 4 bases from V and 4 from J, leaving 5 bases between them. CDR3 length: 11 residues. Germline V lookup: CDR1 SEHNR, CDR2 FQNEAQ (reference sequence). CDR3 DNA: TGTGCCAGCAGCTCCCTATACGAGCAGTACTTC. Its protein is CASSSLYEQYF. The full variable domain, with the rest looked up from reference TRBV7-9 and TRBJ2-7, is DTGVSQNPRHKITKRGQNVTFRCDPISEHNRLYWYRQTLGQGPEFLTYFQNEAQLEKSRLLSDRFSAERPKGSFSTLEIQRTEQGDSAMYLCASSSLYEQYFGPGTRLTVT.

This clonotype turned up a few times. The chain joins TRBV4-1 to TRBJ1-2, with D maybe TRBD1 (5 bases). Trimming removed 2 bases at V and 8 bases at J, with 15 bases between. The CDR3 length is 14 residues. The germline V gene encodes CDR1 MGHRA and CDR2 YSYEKL. CDR3 region: CASSQFRDARGYTF. The CDR3 region has the DNA TGCGCCAGCAGCCAATTCCGGGACGCTCGGGGCTACACCTTC.

This clonotype came up a few times. The rearrangement joins TRBV23-1 to TRBJ1-5; 10 bases map to TRBD1. TRBV23-1 is an ORF, with its function uncertain. V dropped 4 bases and J dropped 5; count of bases not matched to a gene: 8. The CDR3 is 16 amino acids. The CDR3 coding sequence is TGCGCCAGCAGTCGCTCGACAGGGGGCGGCCATCAGCCCCAGCATTTT. Its translation is CASSRSTGGGHQPQHF.

Ten or more counts support this clonotype. The rearrangement uses TRBV7-8 and TRBJ1-4; no reliable D call. CDR1 and CDR2 (germline): SGHVS, FQNEAQ. The length of the CDR3 is 14 residues. Trimming removed 1 base at V and 5 bases at J, with 8 bases between. CDR3 DNA sequence: TGTGCCAGCAGCTTAGTAGGGCTAAATGAAAAACTGTTTTTT. This sequence encodes CASSLVGLNEKLFF.

This rearrangement joins TRBV5-4 to TRBJ2-1, with D perhaps TRBD1 or TRBD2 (6 bases each). V was shortened by 2 bases and J by 9 bases, with 21 bases between the two germline ends. Per the germline V gene, CDR1 is SGHNT and CDR2 is YYREEE (reference sequence). This CDR3 is built from 16 residues. The CDR3 region has the DNA TGTGCCAGCAGCTTTGGAAAAGATGGGGGGCGCTCTGAGCAGTTCTTC. It is translated as CASSFGKDGGRSEQFF. Full variable domain (outside the CDR3, taken from reference TRBV5-4 and TRBJ2-1): ETGVTQSPTHLIKTRGQQVTLRCSSQSGHNTVSWYQQALGQGPQFIFQYYREEENGRGNFPPRFSGLQFPNYSSELNVNALELDDSALYLCASSFGKDGGRSEQFFGPGTRLTVL.

Worth noting for this clonotype: One end of the junction does not line up with germline, which may come from a read error. The chain is built from TRBV5-1 and TRBJ2-1, with 9 bases lining up with TRBD2. The germline CDR1 and CDR2 sequences are SGHRS and YFSETQ. CDR3 length: 16 residues. This CDR3 is CASSLSPSGAYNERFF. CDR3 DNA: TGCGCCAGCAGCCTCTCCCCTAGCGGGGCATACAATGAGCGGTTCTTC. The full variable domain, its missing parts supplied by reference TRBV5-1 and TRBJ2-1, is KAGVTQTPRYLIKTRGQQVTLSCSPISGHRSVSWYQQTPGQGLQFLFEYFSETQRNKGNFPGRFSGRQFSNSRSEMNVSTLELGDSALYLCASSLSPSGAYNERFFGPGTRLTVL.

The chain joins TRBV6-5 to TRBJ2-1; D is unclear. Germline CDR1 MNHEY, CDR2 SVGAGI. The CDR3 is 15 amino acids. V was shortened by 7 bases and J by 4 bases, with 17 bases between the two germline ends. The CDR3 DNA follows: TGTGCCAGCACAGTTGGGAACCCCTATTACAATGAGCAGTTCTTC. Amino acid sequence: CASTVGNPYYNEQFF.

This sequence joins TRBV14 and TRBJ1-1; D not certain. The CDR3 has 17 amino acids. Trimming left V 1 base short and J 2 bases short, with 17 bases between. Germline lookup yields CDR1 SGHDN and CDR2 FVKESK. CDR3 sequence reads: CASSQVYGLGGNTEAFF. The CDR3, as DNA: TGTGCCAGCAGCCAAGTTTACGGGCTCGGTGGAAACACTGAAGCTTTCTTT.

This chain links TRBV7-2 with TRBJ2-1; D is uncertain. This CDR3 is built from 10 residues. Trimming took off 1 base at V and 9 bases at J, with 1 base between the two ends. CDR1 is SGHTA and CDR2 is FQGNSA in the germline V gene. For the CDR3, the DNA is TGTGCCAGCAGCTTAGTTGAGCAGTTCTTC. It translates to CASSLVEQFF.

Many counts were recorded for this clonotype. This chain links TRBV4-3 with TRBJ2-3; TRBD1 matches at 9 bases. J gave up 6 bases and V 4 bases, and 5 bases lay outside the gene matches. This CDR3 region has 14 residues. Germline V CDR1 and CDR2: LGHNA, YSLEER. CDR3 sequence (DNA): TGCGCCAGCAGCCCCCGGGACAGGGTGGATACGCAGTATTTT. It specifies CASSPRDRVDTQYF.

This clonotype was recorded many times. The chain carries TRBV7-6 and TRBJ2-7, with 8 bases aligning to TRBD1. CDR3 size: 15 residues. The trim removed 4 bases at V and 2 bases at J, leaving 7 bases unmatched. Per germline, CDR1 SGHVS and CDR2 FNYEAQ. CDR3 coding DNA: TGTGCCAGCAGCTACAGACAGGGGCAAGCCTACGAGCAGTACTTC. Translated, it gives CASSYRQGQAYEQYF.

Only a few counts were recorded for this clonotype. The CDR3 DNA follows: TGTGCCACCAGCAGAGAAACTCCTGAGGTTGGAAACACCATATATTTT. This gives the protein CATSRETPEVGNTIYF. V and J are TRBV15 and TRBJ1-3; D uncertain. Trimming shortened V by 0 bases and J by 3 bases, and 12 bases separated the two germline ends. Germline values: CDR1 LNHNV, CDR2 YYDKDF (reference sequence). CDR3 length: 16 amino acids.

Only a few counts were recorded for this clonotype. The rearrangement uses TRBV20-1 and TRBJ2-1, with 9 positions matching TRBD1. CDR1 is DFQATT, CDR2 SNEGSKA, per germline (reference sequence). V shed 2 bases, J shed 4 bases, and the junction held 9 bases outside the gene matches. CDR3 length equals 16 residues. CDR3 loop: CSARTPGQGSYNEQFF. DNA of the CDR3: TGCAGTGCTAGAACACCGGGACAGGGATCTTACAATGAGCAGTTCTTC.